Each of the 18 T cell receptor beta chains below was sequenced from the same sample in a study of metastatic and nonmetastatic thyroid tumors. TCRdb re-called the PCR reads with MiXCR. The sample lists roughly 21,000 clones, 28% occurring once. All patients reached thyroid surgery having received no treatment beforehand. Input material: tumor tissue. The receptors shown here come from a male donor with papillary thyroid cancer or a benign thyroid nodule (not recorded which). Some clones in this sample may be carry-over from other donors' samples.

There are a few counts of this clone. Other DNA sequences in the same sample also yield this CDR3. The chain is built from TRBV20-1 and TRBJ2-1; TRBD1 matches 9 bases. CDR1 DFQATT and CDR2 SNEGSKA come from the germline V gene (reference sequence). The CDR3 contains 13 residues. The CDR3 DNA follows: TGCAGCCCGATGAACCGGGACAGGGACGAGCAGTTCTTC. Protein: CSPMNRDRDEQFF.

The chain joins TRBV4-1 to TRBJ1-2, with 8 bases lining up with TRBD1. The V gene's germline CDR1 is MGHRA and CDR2 YSYEKL. J lost 2 bases, V lost 1 base, and 6 bases had no gene match. The CDR3 runs 16 residues. Written as DNA, the CDR3 is TGCGCCAGCAGCCAAGTGCCGGGACAGGTAAACTATGGCTACACCTTC. It yields the protein CASSQVPGQVNYGYTF.

The CDR3 region has the DNA TGTGCCAGCAGGTTTACGGGAGGGCCCTACGAGCAGTACTTC. Residues: CASRFTGGPYEQYF. The V call is TRBV2, the J call TRBJ2-7; 8 nucleotides align to TRBD2. The CDR3 spans 14 residues. Per the germline V gene, CDR1 is SNHLY and CDR2 is FYNNEI. The V gene end was trimmed by 6 bases and the J gene end by 2 bases; junction bases not matched to a gene: 6.

In its sample, this clone was seen many times. This chain connects TRBV6-1 to TRBJ2-5; TRBD1 is a possible D gene (5 bases). Trimming removed 1 base from V and 5 bases from J, with 11 bases in between. CDR1 is MNHNS and CDR2 is SASEGT in the germline V gene. The CDR3 is 14 amino acids. As DNA, the CDR3 is TGTGCCAGCAGTGAAGAGGGCAGGGATGAGACCCAGTACTTC. It specifies CASSEEGRDETQYF.

A remark on this clone: Germline is not matched at one junction end, which may reflect a read error. The rearrangement joins TRBV11-3 to TRBJ1-1; 7 bases map to TRBD1. Germline CDR1 is SGHNT and CDR2 is YENEEA. The CDR3 loop spans 13 amino acids. The CDR3 loop is CASSLDRNAEAFF. DNA of the CDR3: TGTGCCAGCAGCTTGGACAGGAACGCTGAAGCTTTCTTT.

The rearrangement links TRBV10-3 to TRBJ1-1, with D tentatively TRBD1 (6 bases). This CDR3 has 17 residues. V shed 6 bases and J shed 1 base, with 21 bases lying between them. Germline V gene sequence: CDR1 ENHRY, CDR2 SYGVKD. CDR3 coding DNA: TGTGCCATCAGGCCTTGGACAGCCGGATCCCAGAACACTGAAGCTTTCTTT. It encodes CAIRPWTAGSQNTEAFF.

This chain links TRBV20-1 with TRBJ2-1; D is ambiguous. The CDR3 consists of 12 residues. Germline CDR1 DFQATT, CDR2 SNEGSKA (reference sequence). The ends were cut back, 5 bases at V and 5 bases at J, with 10 bases in the middle. Here the CDR3 reads CSAPNWDNEQFF. The DNA of the CDR3 is TGCAGTGCTCCTAACTGGGACAATGAGCAGTTCTTC.

CDR3 residues: CASSPSEGMNTEAFF. The CDR3 DNA reads as TGTGCCAGCAGCCCAAGCGAAGGAATGAACACTGAAGCTTTCTTT. The chain employs TRBV11-1 and TRBJ1-1; D is uncertain. Trimming took off 5 bases at V and 0 bases at J, with 13 bases between the two ends. Germline CDR1 reads SGHAT; CDR2 reads FQDESV (reference sequence). The CDR3 contains 15 residues.

This clone appeared once. This sequence joins TRBV5-1 and TRBJ1-3, with 9 bases that match TRBD1. The CDR3 covers 16 residues. V lost 0 bases and J lost 3; bases outside the gene matches: 4. The germline V gene has CDR1 SGHRS and CDR2 YFSETQ. CDR3 sequence: CASSLAGTGFGNTIYF. The CDR3 nucleotides read TGCGCCAGCAGCTTGGCCGGGACAGGGTTTGGAAACACCATATATTTT.

This chain joins TRBV10-3 and TRBJ1-6; tentative D call: TRBD1 (5 bases). This CDR3 contains 15 residues. V lost 2 bases and J 7 bases, leaving 12 bases between the germline ends. Germline CDR1 reads ENHRY; CDR2 reads SYGVKD. CDR3 protein: CAISEVQGGNSPLHF. CDR3 nucleotides: TGTGCCATCAGTGAGGTCCAGGGTGGCAATTCACCCCTCCACTTT.

This clone was found a few times. Here the CDR3 reads CASSLIIYEQYF. In DNA form, the CDR3 reads TGTGCCAGCAGCTTAATAATCTACGAGCAGTACTTC. The V gene is TRBV7-9, the J gene TRBJ2-7; the D is unclear. V was trimmed by 2 bases and J by 3 bases, leaving 5 bases between them. The CDR3 is 12 residues long. Germline CDR1 and CDR2: SEHNR and FQNEAQ (reference sequence).

This clone is judged medium-sized. The same CDR3 is also encoded by other DNA sequences in this sample. This chain links TRBV7-2 with TRBJ2-7, with a weak D call TRBD2 (6 bases). The germline V and J ends were trimmed by 1 base and 6 bases, with 19 bases remaining between them. Germline CDR1 is SGHTA and CDR2 is FQGNSA. The CDR3 extends over 16 amino acids. The CDR3 region is CASSLVPPHGGGEQYF. CDR3 nucleotides: TGTGCCAGCAGCTTAGTGCCCCCACACGGGGGAGGCGAGCAGTACTTC.

Within the sample, this clone is medium-sized. The chain uses TRBV20-1 and TRBJ2-7; TRBD2 matches at 9 bases. Germline assignment: CDR1 DFQATT and CDR2 SNEGSKA (reference sequence). Trimming at V came to 8 bases and at J to 3 bases, leaving 2 bases not matched to a gene. The CDR3 is 11 amino acids. DNA for the CDR3: TGCAGTTTGACTAGCGGCTACGAGCAGTACTTC. Protein product: CSLTSGYEQYF.

This clone showed up just a few times. CDR3 residues: CASSLYYMGATDTEAFF. The DNA for the CDR3 is TGTGCCAGCAGTTTATATTATATGGGGGCAACAGACACTGAAGCTTTCTTT. This chain uses TRBV28 with TRBJ1-1, with a possible D match to TRBD1 (6 bases). CDR1 and CDR2 (germline): MDHEN, SYDVKM. The V end lost 1 base, the J end lost 3 bases, and 18 bases lay between the germline ends. The CDR3 loop spans 17 amino acids.

The CDR3 DNA reads TGTGCCAGCAGTTACCCTCCCGGGTACGGGACTGAAGCTTTCTTT. As protein: CASSYPPGYGTEAFF. V and J are TRBV6-5 and TRBJ1-1; no firm D call. The V and J ends lost 2 bases and 5 bases respectively, with 15 bases between them. Looked up from germline, CDR1 is MNHEY and CDR2 is SVGAGI. This CDR3 region has 15 residues.

This clone has more than one count but fewer than ten. The rearrangement links TRBV5-1 to TRBJ2-7, with D possibly being TRBD1 or TRBD2 (5 bases each). The V gene lost 4 bases and the J gene lost 13 bases, with 18 bases spanning the gap. The CDR3 sequence is 12 residues long. Germline loops: CDR1 SGHRS, CDR2 YFSETQ. In nucleotides, the CDR3 is TGCGCCAGCAGCGCCGAGGGGTCCTCTTCTTACTTC. The encoded protein is CASSAEGSSSYF.

This clone is deemed medium-sized. The rearrangement joins TRBV20-1 to TRBJ2-1, with TRBD2 matching 14 bases. Trimming at V came to 5 bases and at J to 4 bases, leaving 7 bases not matched to a gene. Germline V lookup: CDR1 DFQATT, CDR2 SNEGSKA (reference sequence). This CDR3 region has 16 residues. CDR3 in amino acids: CSAPGLAGATYNEQFF. CDR3 bases: TGCAGTGCTCCGGGACTAGCGGGAGCTACTTACAATGAGCAGTTCTTC.

This clone has more than one count but fewer than ten. The genes are TRBV6-1 and TRBJ2-3; D is tentatively TRBD1 or TRBD2 (5 bases each). The V gene lost 8 bases and the J gene lost 5 bases, with 11 bases spanning the gap. Germline CDR1 reads MNHNS; CDR2 reads SASEGT. This CDR3 has 12 residues. Here the CDR3 DNA reads TGTGCCAGCGACGGGGCCGGAGATACGCAGTATTTT. It encodes CASDGAGDTQYF.